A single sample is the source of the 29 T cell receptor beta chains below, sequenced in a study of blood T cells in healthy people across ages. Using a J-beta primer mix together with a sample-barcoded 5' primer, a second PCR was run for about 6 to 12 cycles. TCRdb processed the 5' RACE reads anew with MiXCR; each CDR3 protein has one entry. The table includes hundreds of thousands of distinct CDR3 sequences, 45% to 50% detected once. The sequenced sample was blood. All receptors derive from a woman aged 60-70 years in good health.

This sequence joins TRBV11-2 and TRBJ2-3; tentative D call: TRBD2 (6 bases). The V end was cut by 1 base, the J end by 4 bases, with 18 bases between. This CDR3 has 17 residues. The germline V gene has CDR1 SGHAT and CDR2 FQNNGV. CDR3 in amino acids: CASSLVEGIGGADTQYF. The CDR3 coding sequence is TGTGCCAGCAGCTTAGTCGAAGGGATCGGAGGGGCAGATACGCAGTATTTT. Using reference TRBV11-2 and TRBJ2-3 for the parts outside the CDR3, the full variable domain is EAGVAQSPRYKIIEKRQSVAFWCNPISGHATLYWYQQILGQGPKLLIQFQNNGVVDDSQLPKDRFSAERLKGVDSTLKIQPAKLEDSAVYLCASSLVEGIGGADTQYFGPGTRLTVL.

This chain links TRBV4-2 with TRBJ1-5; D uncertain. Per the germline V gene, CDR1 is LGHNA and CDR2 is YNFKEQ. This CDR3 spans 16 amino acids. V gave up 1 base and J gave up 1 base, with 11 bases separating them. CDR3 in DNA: TGTGCCAGCAGCCAAGGTCACGGTCCGAGCAATCAGCCCCAGCATTTT. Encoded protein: CASSQGHGPSNQPQHF.

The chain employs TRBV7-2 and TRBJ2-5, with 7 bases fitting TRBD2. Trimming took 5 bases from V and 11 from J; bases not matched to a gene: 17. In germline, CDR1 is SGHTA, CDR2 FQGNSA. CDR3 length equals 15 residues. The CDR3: CTSSPAASGTREQYF. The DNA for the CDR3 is TGTACCAGCAGCCCTGCGGCTAGCGGAACTAGAGAGCAGTACTTC.

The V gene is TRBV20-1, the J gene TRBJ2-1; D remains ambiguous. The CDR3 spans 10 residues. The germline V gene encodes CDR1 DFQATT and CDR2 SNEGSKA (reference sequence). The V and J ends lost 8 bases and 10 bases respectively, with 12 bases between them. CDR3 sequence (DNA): TGCAGTCTGGACCAGCTGGAGCAGTTCTTC. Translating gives CSLDQLEQFF.

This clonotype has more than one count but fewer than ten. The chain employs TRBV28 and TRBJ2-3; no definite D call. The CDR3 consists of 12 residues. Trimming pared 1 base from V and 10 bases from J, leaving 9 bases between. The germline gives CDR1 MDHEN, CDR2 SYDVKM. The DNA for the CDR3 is TGTGCCAGCAGTTTATCGGGCGAGGCGCAGTATTTT. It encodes CASSLSGEAQYF.

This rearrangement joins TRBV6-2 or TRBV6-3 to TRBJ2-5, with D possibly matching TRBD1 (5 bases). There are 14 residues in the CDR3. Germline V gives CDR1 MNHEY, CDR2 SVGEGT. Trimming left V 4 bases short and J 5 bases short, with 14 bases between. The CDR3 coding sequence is TGTGCCAGCAGTTTGGTGACAGTCGCTGAGACCCAGTACTTC. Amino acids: CASSLVTVAETQYF.

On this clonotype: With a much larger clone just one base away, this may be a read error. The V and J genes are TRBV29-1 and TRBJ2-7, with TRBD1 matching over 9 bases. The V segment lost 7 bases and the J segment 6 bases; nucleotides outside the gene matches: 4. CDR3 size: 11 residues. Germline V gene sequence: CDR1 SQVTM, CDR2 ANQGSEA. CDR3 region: CSAADRGEQYF. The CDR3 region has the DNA TGCAGCGCCGCGGACAGGGGCGAGCAGTACTTC.

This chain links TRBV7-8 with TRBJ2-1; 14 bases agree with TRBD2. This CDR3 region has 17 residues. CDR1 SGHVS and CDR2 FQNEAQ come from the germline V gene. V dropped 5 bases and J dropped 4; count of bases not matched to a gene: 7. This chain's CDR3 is CASSRGTSGSSYNEQFF. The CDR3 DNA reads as TGTGCCAGCAGCAGAGGGACTAGCGGGAGTTCTTACAATGAGCAGTTCTTC.

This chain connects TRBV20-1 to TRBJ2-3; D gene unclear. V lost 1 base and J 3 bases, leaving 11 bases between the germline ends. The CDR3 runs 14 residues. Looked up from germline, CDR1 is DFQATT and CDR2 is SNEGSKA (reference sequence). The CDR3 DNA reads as TGCAGTGCTAGAGCGTCAAGGTTAACAGATACGCAGTATTTT. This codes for CSARASRLTDTQYF.

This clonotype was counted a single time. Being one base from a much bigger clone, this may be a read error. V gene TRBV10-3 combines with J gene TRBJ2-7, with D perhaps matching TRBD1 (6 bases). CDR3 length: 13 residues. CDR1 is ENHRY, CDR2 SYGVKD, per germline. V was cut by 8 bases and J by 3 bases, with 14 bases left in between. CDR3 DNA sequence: TGTGCCATCGGAGGACAGCCCCACTACGAGCAGTACTTC. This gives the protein CAIGGQPHYEQYF.

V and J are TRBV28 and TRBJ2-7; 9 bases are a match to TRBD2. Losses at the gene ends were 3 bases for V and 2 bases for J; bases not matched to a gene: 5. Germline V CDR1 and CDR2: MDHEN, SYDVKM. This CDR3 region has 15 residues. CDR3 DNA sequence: TGTGCCAGCAGTTTTCCCCCTAGCGGGGCCTACGAGCAGTACTTC. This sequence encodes CASSFPPSGAYEQYF.

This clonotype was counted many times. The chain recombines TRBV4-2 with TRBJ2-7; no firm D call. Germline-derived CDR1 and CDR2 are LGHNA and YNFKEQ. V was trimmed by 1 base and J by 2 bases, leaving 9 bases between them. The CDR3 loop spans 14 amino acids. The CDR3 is CASSQVFKTYEQYF. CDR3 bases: TGTGCCAGCAGCCAAGTTTTCAAGACCTACGAGCAGTACTTC.

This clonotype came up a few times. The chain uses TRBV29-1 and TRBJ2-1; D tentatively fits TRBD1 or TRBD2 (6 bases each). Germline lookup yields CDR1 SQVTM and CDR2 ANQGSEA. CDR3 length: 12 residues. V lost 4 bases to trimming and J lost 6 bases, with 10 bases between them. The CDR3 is CSVVGGPNEQFF. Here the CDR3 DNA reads TGCAGCGTTGTTGGGGGGCCCAATGAGCAGTTCTTC.

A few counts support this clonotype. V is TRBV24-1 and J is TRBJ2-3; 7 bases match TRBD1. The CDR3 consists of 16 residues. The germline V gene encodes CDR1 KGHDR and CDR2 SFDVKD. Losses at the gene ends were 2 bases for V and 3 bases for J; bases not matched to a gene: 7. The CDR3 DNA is TGTGCCACCAGTGATTCGGACAGGTTTGGGACAGATACGCAGTATTTT. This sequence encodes CATSDSDRFGTDTQYF.

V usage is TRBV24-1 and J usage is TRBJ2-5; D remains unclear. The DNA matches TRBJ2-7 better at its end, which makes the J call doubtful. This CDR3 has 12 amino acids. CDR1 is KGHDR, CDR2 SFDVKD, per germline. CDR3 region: CATIHPHYEQYF. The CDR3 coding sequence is TGTGCCACCATCCACCCCCACTACGAGCAGTACTTC.

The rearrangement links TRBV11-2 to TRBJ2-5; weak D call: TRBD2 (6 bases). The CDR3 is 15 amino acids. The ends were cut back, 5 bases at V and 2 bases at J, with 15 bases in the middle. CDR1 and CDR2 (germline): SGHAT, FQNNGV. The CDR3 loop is CASSTGLGLQETQYF. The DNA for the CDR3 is TGTGCCAGCAGCACGGGACTCGGCCTACAAGAGACCCAGTACTTC.

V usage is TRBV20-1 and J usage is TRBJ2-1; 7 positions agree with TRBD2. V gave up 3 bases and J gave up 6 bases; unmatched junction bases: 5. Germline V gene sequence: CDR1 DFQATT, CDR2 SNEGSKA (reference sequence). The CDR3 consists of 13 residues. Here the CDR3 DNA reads TGCAGTGCTAGGCCTTGGACTAGCAATGAGCAGTTCTTC. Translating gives CSARPWTSNEQFF.

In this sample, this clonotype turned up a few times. CDR3 nucleotides: TGTGCCATCAGTGGGGGACAGGGGGCCAACGAGCAGTACTTC. This translates into CAISGGQGANEQYF. The chain has TRBV10-3 and TRBJ2-7; 12 bases are a match to TRBD1. Germline V CDR1 and CDR2: ENHRY, SYGVKD. The CDR3 is 14 amino acids. V shed 4 bases and J 5 bases; nucleotides not matched to a gene: 3.

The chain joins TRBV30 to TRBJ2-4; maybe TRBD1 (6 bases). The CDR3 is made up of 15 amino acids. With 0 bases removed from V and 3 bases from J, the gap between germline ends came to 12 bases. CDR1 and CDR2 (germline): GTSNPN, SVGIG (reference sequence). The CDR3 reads CAWSVGGAGKNIQYF. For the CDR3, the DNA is TGTGCCTGGAGTGTAGGGGGAGCAGGCAAAAACATTCAGTACTTC.

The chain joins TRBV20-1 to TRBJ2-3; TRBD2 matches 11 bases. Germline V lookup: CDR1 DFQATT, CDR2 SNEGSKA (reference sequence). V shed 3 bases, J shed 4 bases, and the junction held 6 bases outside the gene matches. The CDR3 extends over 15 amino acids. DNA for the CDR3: TGCAGTGCTAGGACTAGCGGGAATCCCGCAGATACGCAGTATTTT. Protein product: CSARTSGNPADTQYF.

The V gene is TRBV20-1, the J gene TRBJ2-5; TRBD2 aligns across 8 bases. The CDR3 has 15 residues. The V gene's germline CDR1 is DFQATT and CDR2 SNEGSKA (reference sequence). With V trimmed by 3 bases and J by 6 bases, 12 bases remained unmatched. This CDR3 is CSARPSDGGDKTQYF. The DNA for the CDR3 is TGCAGTGCTAGGCCTTCAGACGGGGGGGACAAGACCCAGTACTTC.

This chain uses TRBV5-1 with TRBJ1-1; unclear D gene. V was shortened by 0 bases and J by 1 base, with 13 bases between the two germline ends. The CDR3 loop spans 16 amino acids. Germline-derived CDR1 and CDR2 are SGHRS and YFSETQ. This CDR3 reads CASSLEPAPTNTEAFF. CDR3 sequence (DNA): TGCGCCAGCAGCTTGGAGCCAGCTCCCACGAACACTGAAGCTTTCTTT.

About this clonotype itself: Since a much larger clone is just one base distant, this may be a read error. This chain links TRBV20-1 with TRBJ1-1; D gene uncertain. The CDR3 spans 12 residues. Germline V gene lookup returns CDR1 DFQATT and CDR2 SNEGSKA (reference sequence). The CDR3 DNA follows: TGCAGTACTAGGAAGGAAAACACTGAAGCTTTCTTT. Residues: CSTRKENTEAFF.

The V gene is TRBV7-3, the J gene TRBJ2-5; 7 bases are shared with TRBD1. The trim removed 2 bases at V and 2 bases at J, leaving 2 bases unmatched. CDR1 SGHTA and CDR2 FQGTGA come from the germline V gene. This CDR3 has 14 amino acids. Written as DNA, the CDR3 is TGTGCCAGCAGCTTAGGGGACAGACAAGAGACCCAGTACTTC. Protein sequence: CASSLGDRQETQYF.

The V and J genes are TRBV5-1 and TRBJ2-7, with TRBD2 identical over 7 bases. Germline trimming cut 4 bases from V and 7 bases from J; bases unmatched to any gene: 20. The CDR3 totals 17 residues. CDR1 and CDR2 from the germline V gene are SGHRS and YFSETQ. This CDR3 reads CASSEMDRLGGGYEQYF. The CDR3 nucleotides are TGCGCCAGCAGCGAAATGGATAGACTAGGCGGGGGTTATGAGCAGTACTTC.

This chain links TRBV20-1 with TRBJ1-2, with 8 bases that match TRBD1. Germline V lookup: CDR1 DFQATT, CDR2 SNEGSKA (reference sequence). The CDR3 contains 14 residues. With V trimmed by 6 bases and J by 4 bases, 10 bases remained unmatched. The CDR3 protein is CSAPTGAGGYGYTF. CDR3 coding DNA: TGCAGTGCCCCGACAGGGGCAGGTGGCTATGGCTACACCTTC.

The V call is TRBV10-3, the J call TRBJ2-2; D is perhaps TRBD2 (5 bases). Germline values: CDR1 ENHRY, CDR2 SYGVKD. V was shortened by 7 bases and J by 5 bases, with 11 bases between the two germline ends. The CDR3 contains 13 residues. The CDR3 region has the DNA TGTGCCATCAATGTCGGGGTGACCGGGGAGCTGTTTTTT. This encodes CAINVGVTGELFF.

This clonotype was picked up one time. The CDR3 DNA is TGTGCCAGCAGCCGCTCTCTAGGGGATACGCAGTATTTT. Its protein product is CASSRSLGDTQYF. V gene TRBV2 combines with J gene TRBJ2-3, with D hard to call. Trimming cost V 6 bases and J 6 bases, with 13 bases left between them. The CDR3 is 13 amino acids. Germline V lookup: CDR1 SNHLY, CDR2 FYNNEI. The whole variable domain, remainder taken from reference TRBV2 and TRBJ2-3, is EPEVTQTPSHQVTQMGQEVILRCVPISNHLYFYWYRQILGQKVEFLVSFYNNEISEKSEIFDDQFSVERPDGSNFTLKIRSTKLEDSAMYFCASSRSLGDTQYFGPGTRLTVL.

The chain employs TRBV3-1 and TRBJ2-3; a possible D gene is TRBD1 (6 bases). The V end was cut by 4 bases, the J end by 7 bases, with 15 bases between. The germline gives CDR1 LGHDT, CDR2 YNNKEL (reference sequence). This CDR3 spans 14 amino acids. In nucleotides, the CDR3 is TGTGCCAGCAGCCCGGCAGGGGCTTCGAATACGCAGTATTTT. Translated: CASSPAGASNTQYF.